A single sample is the source of the 28 T cell receptor beta chains below, sequenced in a study of OX40 agonist ivuxolimab in advanced cancers. Profiled with immunoSEQ multiplex PCR; TCRdb holds only in-frame clones, not every one. The sample has roughly 40,000 clones, roughly 88% seen once. Specimen: CD4+ or CD8+ T cells sorted from blood, collected in a trial of the OX40 agonist ivuxolimab. The source of these receptors is an adult with an advanced solid tumor such as melanoma, head and neck, liver or kidney cancer.

The chain employs TRBV28 and TRBJ1-2, with a possible D match to TRBD1 (5 bases). Looked up from germline, CDR1 is MDHEN and CDR2 is SYDVKM. Between the trimmed V and J ends, which lost 2 bases and 4 bases, there was a span of 14 bases. This CDR3 is built from 15 residues. CDR3 DNA sequence: TGTGCCAGCAGTTTAATGAGGGGAGGTGGCTATGGCTACACCTTC. Translation: CASSLMRGGGYGYTF.

V gene TRBV6-1 combines with J gene TRBJ2-4, with 8 bases identical to TRBD1. V shed 7 bases and J 3 bases; nucleotides not matched to a gene: 8. Germline CDR1 reads MNHNS; CDR2 reads SASEGT. The CDR3 has 15 residues. CDR3 protein: CASTDRGVDKNIQYF. The CDR3, as DNA: TGTGCCAGCACCGACAGGGGCGTAGACAAAAACATTCAGTACTTC.

The rearrangement joins TRBV6-5 to TRBJ2-5, with 9 nucleotides matching TRBD1. The J segment lost 5 bases and the V segment lost 2 bases, leaving 9 bases of the junction unmatched. The CDR3 runs 16 residues. Germline V lookup: CDR1 MNHEY, CDR2 SVGAGI. The CDR3 nucleotides are TGTGCCAGCAGTTACCGCCCATTCGGGACAGGGGAGACCCAGTACTTC. This codes for CASSYRPFGTGETQYF.

V usage is TRBV18 and J usage is TRBJ2-7; 7 bases match TRBD1. With V trimmed by 3 bases and J by 5 bases, 7 bases remained unmatched. CDR3 size: 14 residues. CDR1 KGHSH and CDR2 LQKENI come from the germline V gene. In DNA form, the CDR3 reads TGTGCCAGCTCACCCCAACTACAGGGGAACGAGCAGTACTTC. Protein product: CASSPQLQGNEQYF.

This clone was seen once. V gene TRBV6-6 combines with J gene TRBJ1-3; 7 nucleotides align to TRBD1. V lost 7 bases to trimming and J lost 4 bases; unmatched junction nucleotides: 10. Germline V gives CDR1 MNHNY, CDR2 SVGAGI (reference sequence). The CDR3 has 15 amino acids. This chain's CDR3 is CASTSPGTAGNTIYF. The CDR3 DNA sequence: TGTGCCAGCACCTCGCCGGGGACAGCCGGAAACACCATATATTTT.

This clone came up once. The rearrangement uses TRBV6-5 and TRBJ2-7, with 10 bases lining up with TRBD1. This CDR3 comprises 14 residues. Germline V gene data show CDR1 as MNHEY and CDR2 as SVGAGI. V lost 2 bases to trimming and J lost 5 bases; unmatched junction nucleotides: 3. This chain's CDR3 is CASSYGTGDHEQYF. The CDR3 DNA reads TGTGCCAGCAGTTACGGGACAGGGGACCACGAGCAGTACTTC.

V gene TRBV7-2 combines with J gene TRBJ1-3; TRBD1 is a possible D gene (5 bases). The CDR3 contains 15 residues. V lost 5 bases and J 0 bases, leaving 11 bases between the germline ends. Germline loops: CDR1 SGHTA, CDR2 FQGNSA. The CDR3 region has the DNA TGTGCCAGCAGCCCCCGACAGTTCTCTGGAAACACCATATATTTT. It encodes CASSPRQFSGNTIYF.

This chain links TRBV19 with TRBJ2-2, with 7 bases matching TRBD1. J gave up 2 bases and V 0 bases, and 3 bases lay outside the gene matches. CDR1 is LNHDA, CDR2 SQIVND, per germline (reference sequence). This CDR3 has 16 residues. The CDR3 reads CASSIDSGGNTGELFF. The CDR3 DNA sequence: TGTGCCAGTAGTATAGATTCAGGGGGTAACACCGGGGAGCTGTTTTTT.

The chain carries TRBV28 and TRBJ2-1; TRBD1 matches 7 bases. Germline loops: CDR1 MDHEN, CDR2 SYDVKM. CDR3 size: 16 residues. V shed 4 bases, J shed 5 bases, and the junction held 11 bases outside the gene matches. The CDR3: CASSWIGTETNNEQFF. Here the CDR3 DNA reads TGTGCCAGCAGTTGGATCGGGACAGAGACAAACAATGAGCAGTTCTTC. The entire variable domain, with the rest obtained from reference TRBV28 and TRBJ2-1, is as follows: DVKVTQSSRYLVKRTGEKVFLECVQDMDHENMFWYRQDPGLGLRLIYFSYDVKMKEKGDIPEGYSVSREKKERFSLILESASTNQTSMYLCASSWIGTETNNEQFFGPGTRLTVL.

The chain is built from TRBV6-4 and TRBJ2-3; 10 bases align to TRBD1. The CDR3 totals 14 residues. The V and J ends lost 4 bases and 3 bases, in that order; junction bases with no gene match: 1. Germline CDR1 is MRHNA and CDR2 is SNTAGT. CDR3 region: CASSGGQGTDTQYF. The CDR3, as DNA: TGTGCCAGCAGTGGGGGACAGGGGACAGATACGCAGTATTTT.

This chain links TRBV28 with TRBJ2-7; 8 nucleotides align to TRBD2. Looked up from germline, CDR1 is MDHEN and CDR2 is SYDVKM. V was clipped by 10 bases and J by 1 base; unmatched bases: 3. The CDR3 sequence is 12 residues long. Written as DNA, the CDR3 is TGTGCCATCGGGGGGGGTTCCTACGAGCAGTACTTC. This gives the protein CAIGGGSYEQYF.

This chain uses TRBV5-1 with TRBJ1-1; D not resolved. The CDR3 is 12 residues long. Germline V lookup: CDR1 SGHRS, CDR2 YFSETQ. The V gene lost 5 bases and the J gene lost 0 bases, with 5 bases spanning the gap. CDR3 in amino acids: CASSRVNTEAFF. DNA of the CDR3: TGCGCCAGCAGTCGGGTGAACACTGAAGCTTTCTTT.

The chain combines TRBV6-1 with TRBJ2-1, with 10 positions matching TRBD2. With 7 bases clipped from V and 7 bases from J, the junction kept 7 bases outside the gene matches. Per germline, CDR1 MNHNS and CDR2 SASEGT. The CDR3 loop spans 14 amino acids. The CDR3 coding sequence is TGTGCCAGCAAGGCTAGCGGGAGTTGGAATGAGCAGTTCTTC. Its translation is CASKASGSWNEQFF.

The chain has TRBV12-2 and TRBJ1-4. TRBV12-2 constitutes a pseudogene. The CDR3 spans 17 residues. CDR3: CASRLAGKGGENEKLFF. CDR3 DNA: TGTGCAAGTCGCTTAGCGGGAAAGGGGGGAGAGAATGAAAAACTGTTTTTT.

The chain uses TRBV2 and TRBJ2-2; TRBD2 matches 9 bases. With V trimmed by 3 bases and J by 8 bases, 19 bases remained unmatched. The CDR3 loop spans 19 amino acids. Germline CDR1 is SNHLY and CDR2 is FYNNEI. The CDR3 DNA reads TGTGCCAGCAGTGACGGACGGGTAGCGGGAGTTGATAGGGTTGGGGAGCTGTTTTTT. Protein sequence: CASSDGRVAGVDRVGELFF.

The chain joins TRBV29-1 to TRBJ2-7; 7 nucleotides line up with TRBD1. Germline-derived CDR1 and CDR2 are SQVTM and ANQGSEA. The trim removed 0 bases at V and 3 bases at J, leaving 8 bases unmatched. The CDR3 totals 15 residues. The DNA for the CDR3 is TGCAGCGTTGAAGATCAGGGGGACAGCTACTACGAGCAGTACTTC. Translation: CSVEDQGDSYYEQYF.

The chain combines TRBV6-6 with TRBJ1-4, with D perhaps TRBD1 (5 bases). CDR3 length equals 13 residues. Germline values: CDR1 MNHNY, CDR2 SVGAGI (reference sequence). Trimming took 6 bases from V and 8 from J, leaving 13 bases between them. This CDR3 is CASRTGTVEKLFF. CDR3 sequence (DNA): TGTGCCAGCAGAACCGGGACCGTGGAAAAACTGTTTTTT.

The genes are TRBV7-9 and TRBJ2-3, with D hard to call. Trimming cost V 2 bases and J 3 bases, with 6 bases left between them. CDR1 SEHNR and CDR2 FQNEAQ come from the germline V gene (reference sequence). The CDR3 has 13 residues. CDR3 DNA sequence: TGTGCCAGCAGCTTAATGGGAACAGATACGCAGTATTTT. It yields the protein CASSLMGTDTQYF.

This sequence joins TRBV5-1 and TRBJ1-2; 7 nucleotides line up with TRBD1. The CDR3 loop spans 13 amino acids. The germline V gene encodes CDR1 SGHRS and CDR2 YFSETQ. The trim removed 4 bases at V and 6 bases at J, leaving 6 bases unmatched. CDR3 sequence: CASSVLTGHGYTF. The CDR3, as DNA: TGCGCCAGCAGCGTACTGACAGGGCATGGCTACACCTTC.

The chain carries TRBV7-9 and TRBJ2-7, with D possibly being TRBD2 (7 bases). V was cut by 7 bases and J by 3 bases, with 16 bases left in between. Germline CDR1 SEHNR, CDR2 FQNEAQ (reference sequence). The CDR3 extends over 14 amino acids. CDR3 protein: CASNPEGGSYEQYF. The DNA of the CDR3 is TGTGCCAGCAATCCCGAGGGGGGGAGCTACGAGCAGTACTTC. Full variable domain (missing parts from reference TRBV7-9 and TRBJ2-7): DTGVSQNPRHKITKRGQNVTFRCDPISEHNRLYWYRQTLGQGPEFLTYFQNEAQLEKSRLLSDRFSAERPKGSFSTLEIQRTEQGDSAMYLCASNPEGGSYEQYFGPGTRLTVT.

Regarding this clone: A read error may produce the germline difference seen at one junction end. The chain employs TRBV7-7 and TRBJ2-7, with D perhaps matching TRBD1 or TRBD2 (7 bases each). The CDR3 contains 14 residues. Germline V gene lookup returns CDR1 SSHAT and CDR2 FNYEAQ (reference sequence). CDR3 sequence reads: CASSFGQGGYEQYF. The CDR3 DNA is TGTGCTAGCAGCTTCGGCCAGGGGGGGTACGAGCAGTACTTC.

The chain links TRBV19 to TRBJ2-5, with 7 nucleotides matching TRBD1. Looked up from germline, CDR1 is LNHDA and CDR2 is SQIVND (reference sequence). This CDR3 comprises 15 residues. Trimming cost V 3 bases and J 4 bases; bases outside gene matches: 8. The CDR3 bases are TGTGCCAGTAGTATGACAGGGAGCGCGGGAGAGACCCAGTACTTC. Encoded protein: CASSMTGSAGETQYF.

The V gene is TRBV5-1, the J gene TRBJ2-7; no firm D call. V lost 0 bases and J lost 2, with 12 bases in between. This CDR3 contains 15 residues. Germline assignment: CDR1 SGHRS and CDR2 YFSETQ. The CDR3 sequence is CASSLVLDRTYEQYF. Here the CDR3 DNA reads TGCGCCAGCAGCTTGGTTTTGGACCGGACCTACGAGCAGTACTTC. Complete variable domain (other parts from reference TRBV5-1 and TRBJ2-7): KAGVTQTPRYLIKTRGQQVTLSCSPISGHRSVSWYQQTPGQGLQFLFEYFSETQRNKGNFPGRFSGRQFSNSRSEMNVSTLELGDSALYLCASSLVLDRTYEQYFGPGTRLTVT.

The chain carries TRBV13 and TRBJ2-1; 10 bases map to TRBD2. Germline lookup yields CDR1 PRHDT and CDR2 FYEKMQ (reference sequence). V gave up 5 bases and J gave up 6 bases; unmatched junction bases: 19. The CDR3 runs 19 residues. The CDR3 DNA follows: TGTGCCAGCAGCCCCTTCAAGCGGGAGGGCCCAGGACGACCCAATGAGCAGTTCTTC. Amino acids: CASSPFKREGPGRPNEQFF.

The gene calls are TRBV28 and TRBJ1-4; D might be TRBD1 (5 bases). Trimming stripped 9 bases from V and 6 bases from J, with 20 bases between. Germline-derived CDR1 and CDR2 are MDHEN and SYDVKM. There are 15 residues in the CDR3. CDR3 in amino acids: CASRSPARADEKLFF. In DNA form, the CDR3 reads TGTGCCAGTAGGTCCCCGGCCAGGGCTGATGAAAAACTGTTTTTT.

This chain links TRBV5-1 with TRBJ2-7; D unresolved. Looked up from germline, CDR1 is SGHRS and CDR2 is YFSETQ. The V and J ends lost 0 bases and 2 bases respectively, with 9 bases between them. CDR3 length equals 14 residues. Here the CDR3 DNA reads TGCGCCAGCAGCTTGGGCTCTAGGGCCTACGAGCAGTACTTC. This translates into CASSLGSRAYEQYF.

The rearrangement uses TRBV28 and TRBJ1-4; TRBD1 aligns across 8 bases. The germline gives CDR1 MDHEN, CDR2 SYDVKM. The CDR3 has 13 residues. Trimming removed 6 bases from V and 7 bases from J; junction bases left unmatched: 4. The DNA of the CDR3 is TGTGCCAGCAGCAGACAGGGGTTTGAAAAACTGTTTTTT. Residues: CASSRQGFEKLFF.

The J gene is TRBJ2-3, the V gene TRBV7-8; 11 bases align to TRBD2. CDR1 is SGHVS and CDR2 is FQNEAQ in the germline V gene. V trimming: 7 bases; J trimming: 6 bases; junction bases outside the gene matches: 6. CDR3 length: 14 amino acids. The CDR3 nucleotides read TGTGCCAGCACCTTGGGACTAGCGGAGGATACGCAGTATTTT. Protein sequence: CASTLGLAEDTQYF.